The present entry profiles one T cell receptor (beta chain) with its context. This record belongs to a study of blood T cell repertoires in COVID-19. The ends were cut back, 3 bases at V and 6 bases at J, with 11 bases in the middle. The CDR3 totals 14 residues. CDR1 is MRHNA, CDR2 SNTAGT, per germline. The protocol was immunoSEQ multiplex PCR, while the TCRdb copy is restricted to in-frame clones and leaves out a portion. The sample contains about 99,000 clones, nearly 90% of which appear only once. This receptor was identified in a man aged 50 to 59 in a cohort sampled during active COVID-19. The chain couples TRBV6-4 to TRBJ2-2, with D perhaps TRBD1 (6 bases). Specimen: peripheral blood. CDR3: CASSEQGRSGELFF. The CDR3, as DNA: TGTGCCAGCAGTGAACAGGGAAGATCCGGGGAGCTGTTTTTT.